One sample yielded the 25 T cell receptor beta chains listed below, sequenced in a study of blood T cell repertoires in COVID-19 (dated by TCRdb to the early 2020s). Library method: the immunoSEQ multiplex PCR assay. Entries here come from immuneACCESS through TCRdb and include only in-frame sequences with V and J called. Some clones fail to appear in such tables; in the studies checked, an unresolved V gene covers under half of the shortfall, and the cause of the remainder is unknown. The sample has 300,000 to 350,000 clones on record, 90% of them singletons. 1% of the sample rests with the top ten. Sequencing was done on a sample of peripheral blood. These receptors originate from a woman aged 40 to 50 with COVID-19, enrolled during active disease.

V is TRBV9 and J is TRBJ1-4, with TRBD1 as a possible D gene (5 bases). The CDR3 has 16 residues. Trimming pared 4 bases from V and 3 bases from J, leaving 16 bases between. Germline CDR1 reads SGDLS; CDR2 reads YYNGEE. The DNA of the CDR3 is TGTGCCAGCAGCCCCCGGCCAGGGATGGCTAATGAAAAACTGTTTTTT. It is translated as CASSPRPGMANEKLFF.

J is TRBJ2-2 and V is TRBV28; the D gene is possibly TRBD1 (5 bases). CDR1 is MDHEN, CDR2 SYDVKM, per germline. The CDR3 length is 16 residues. Trimming removed 5 bases at V and 0 bases at J, with 13 bases between. The CDR3 DNA reads as TGTGCCAGCAGTCTCCCAGACAGAACGAACACCGGGGAGCTGTTTTTT. Amino acid sequence: CASSLPDRTNTGELFF.

This clone was detected once. For the CDR3, the DNA is TGTGCCAGCAGCCAACAGGGGGAGTCCGGAGATACGCAGTATTTT. Protein product: CASSQQGESGDTQYF. V and J are TRBV3-1 (or the pseudogene TRBV3-2) and TRBJ2-3; 7 bases align to TRBD1. Looked up from germline, CDR1 is LGHDT and CDR2 is YNNKEL (reference sequence). J lost 5 bases, V lost 2 bases, and 7 bases had no gene match. The CDR3 length is 15 residues.

This chain connects TRBV3-1 (or the pseudogene TRBV3-2) to TRBJ1-1, with unresolved D. V lost 2 bases and J lost 1, with 14 bases in between. The CDR3 extends over 16 amino acids. Germline lookup yields CDR1 LGHDT and CDR2 YNNKEL (reference sequence). The CDR3 spells CASSQSDGGRNTEAFF. The CDR3 region has the DNA TGTGCCAGCAGCCAAAGCGACGGCGGCAGGAACACTGAAGCTTTCTTT.

About this clone: The same CDR3 also results from other DNA sequences found in this sample. The rearrangement links TRBV7-2 to TRBJ1-6; D unclear. V lost 3 bases and J lost 0, with 3 bases in between. Germline CDR1 SGHTA, CDR2 FQGNSA. The CDR3 consists of 14 residues. CDR3 bases: TGTGCCAGCAGCTTGAGCTCCTATAATTCACCCCTCCACTTT. Translation: CASSLSSYNSPLHF.

The rearrangement uses TRBV4-2 and TRBJ1-6; possibly TRBD1 for D (6 bases). Trimming shortened V by 0 bases and J by 9 bases, and 24 bases separated the two germline ends. CDR1 and CDR2 from the germline V gene are LGHNA and YNFKEQ. The CDR3 runs to 19 residues. This CDR3 is CASSQDRVYRDATGSPLHF. DNA for the CDR3: TGTGCCAGCAGCCAAGACCGGGTTTACAGGGATGCTACGGGTTCACCCCTCCACTTT.

The rearrangement links TRBV1 to TRBJ2-5; the table's D call, TRBD2, was not checked against the DNA. TRBV1 counts as a pseudogene. CDR3 length: 14 residues. This CDR3 reads CTSSPKTQKETQYF. CDR3 in DNA: TGCACCAGCAGTCCAAAGACTCAAAAAGAGACCCAGTACTTC.

This chain links TRBV5-8 with TRBJ1-1, with D maybe TRBD1 (6 bases). In germline, CDR1 is SGHTS, CDR2 YDEGEE. V lost 0 bases and J lost 4, with 7 bases in between. The CDR3 has 13 amino acids. The CDR3 sequence: CASSLDRVTEAFF. The CDR3 DNA sequence: TGTGCCAGCAGCTTGGACAGGGTCACTGAAGCTTTCTTT.

V is TRBV9 and J is TRBJ2-2; D gene ambiguous. The germline V gene encodes CDR1 SGDLS and CDR2 YYNGEE. The CDR3 contains 13 residues. V lost 4 bases to trimming and J lost 5 bases, with 9 bases between them. The CDR3 is CASSTERTGELFF. The CDR3 DNA sequence: TGTGCCAGCAGCACAGAACGGACCGGGGAGCTGTTTTTT. The full variable domain, completed using reference TRBV9 and TRBJ2-2, is DSGVTQTPKHLITATGQRVTLRCSPRSGDLSVYWYQQSLDQGLQFLIQYYNGEERAKGNILERFSAQQFPDLHSELNLSSLELGDSALYFCASSTERTGELFFGEGSRLTVL.

The chain carries TRBV5-1 and TRBJ1-2; tentative D call: TRBD1 (6 bases). Germline CDR1 SGHRS, CDR2 YFSETQ. The CDR3 totals 14 residues. Trimming left V 3 bases short and J 8 bases short, with 17 bases between. CDR3 region: CASSSNQGSGGYTF. CDR3 coding DNA: TGCGCCAGCAGCTCGAACCAGGGGTCGGGGGGCTACACCTTC. The full variable domain, rest sourced from reference TRBV5-1 and TRBJ1-2, is KAGVTQTPRYLIKTRGQQVTLSCSPISGHRSVSWYQQTPGQGLQFLFEYFSETQRNKGNFPGRFSGRQFSNSRSEMNVSTLELGDSALYLCASSSNQGSGGYTFGSGTRLTVV.

In this sample, this clone turned up once. This rearrangement joins TRBV30 to TRBJ1-6; 8 bases align to TRBD1. The germline V gene encodes CDR1 GTSNPN and CDR2 SVGIG (reference sequence). The CDR3 is 14 residues long. Losses at the gene ends were 7 bases for V and 9 bases for J; bases not matched to a gene: 11. The CDR3 sequence is CASKGDRGVSPLHF. CDR3 nucleotide sequence: TGTGCCTCAAAAGGCGACAGGGGCGTTTCACCCCTCCACTTT.

V is TRBV7-6 and J is TRBJ2-2; D ambiguous. CDR3 size: 14 residues. From germline, CDR1 is SGHVS and CDR2 FNYEAQ. V was trimmed by 1 base and J by 8 bases, leaving 11 bases between them. The CDR3 nucleotides read TGTGCCAGCAGCTTAGAAGGCCTGGAGGGGGAGCTGTTTTTT. The encoded protein is CASSLEGLEGELFF. The full variable domain, in which reference TRBV7-6 and TRBJ2-2 provide the parts outside the CDR3, is GAGVSQSPRYKVTKRGQDVALRCDPISGHVSLYWYRQALGQGPEFLTYFNYEAQQDKSGLPNDRFSAERPEGSISTLTIQRTEQRDSAMYRCASSLEGLEGELFFGEGSRLTVL.

The chain recombines TRBV19 with TRBJ1-5; TRBD1 matches 8 bases. CDR1 LNHDA and CDR2 SQIVND come from the germline V gene (reference sequence). The CDR3 sequence is 15 residues long. Unmatched junction bases numbered 9, after V lost 5 bases and J lost 6 bases. The CDR3 loop reads CASSSVTGVGQPQHF. Here the CDR3 DNA reads TGTGCCAGTAGTTCGGTGACAGGGGTGGGTCAGCCCCAGCATTTT.

As concerns this clone: The sample has other DNA sequences that encode this CDR3 too. This chain links TRBV5-1 with TRBJ2-5; D ambiguous. Trimming took 4 bases from V and 2 from J, leaving 6 bases between them. From germline, CDR1 is SGHRS and CDR2 YFSETQ. The CDR3 covers 12 residues. DNA of the CDR3: TGCGCCAGCAGCCTACCACAAGAGACCCAGTACTTC. This sequence encodes CASSLPQETQYF.

The J gene is TRBJ1-2, the V gene TRBV6-5; TRBD1 agrees at 7 bases. The CDR3 totals 13 residues. The germline gives CDR1 MNHEY, CDR2 SVGAGI. The CDR3 DNA reads TGTGCTTCGCGGGACAGATCTAACTATGGCTACACCTTC. Encoded protein: CASRDRSNYGYTF.

This chain joins TRBV27 and TRBJ2-4, with 7 bases aligning to TRBD2. This CDR3 comprises 12 residues. Germline trimming cut 6 bases from V and 6 bases from J; bases unmatched to any gene: 2. Germline CDR1 and CDR2: MNHEY and SMNVEV (reference sequence). The CDR3 nucleotides are TGTGCCAGCAGCTCGGGGGGAAACATTCAGTACTTC. Protein product: CASSSGGNIQYF.

The rearrangement uses TRBV21-1 and TRBJ2-7; the table calls TRBD2, which could not be checked here. TRBV21-1 is labeled a pseudogene. This CDR3 contains 17 residues. The CDR3 DNA reads as TGTGCCAGCAGCGCCCAAGCGGGGTTTTGTAGCTCCTACGAGCAGTACTTC. Encoded protein: CASSAQAGFCSSYEQYF.

The chain carries TRBV7-3 and TRBJ2-5, with 8 bases matching TRBD2. J lost 2 bases, V lost 5 bases, and 1 base had no gene match. Germline values: CDR1 SGHTA, CDR2 FQGTGA. This CDR3 spans 13 amino acids. For the CDR3, the DNA is TGTGCCAGCAGCAGACTAGCGCAAGAGACCCAGTACTTC. This sequence encodes CASSRLAQETQYF.

The V call is TRBV24-1, the J call TRBJ2-1; 9 nucleotides line up with TRBD1. The V and J ends lost 8 bases and 2 bases, in that order; junction bases with no gene match: 6. The CDR3 is 15 residues long. Germline-derived CDR1 and CDR2 are KGHDR and SFDVKD. The CDR3 spells CATMMTGGTYNEQFF. CDR3 sequence (DNA): TGTGCCACCATGATGACAGGGGGTACCTACAATGAGCAGTTCTTC.

V usage is TRBV7-9 and J usage is TRBJ1-1; D is possibly TRBD1 (6 bases). Germline V gives CDR1 SEHNR, CDR2 FQNEAQ (reference sequence). CDR3 length: 14 residues. V was cut by 4 bases and J by 5 bases, with 14 bases left in between. Written as DNA, the CDR3 is TGTGCCAGCAGCTCCGTTACAGGGTCAACTGAAGCTTTCTTT. Its protein product is CASSSVTGSTEAFF.

This chain links TRBV4-1 with TRBJ2-3; 7 bases map to TRBD2. Germline V gives CDR1 MGHRA, CDR2 YSYEKL. The CDR3 totals 17 residues. J lost 0 bases, V lost 2 bases, and 8 bases had no gene match. The CDR3 bases are TGCGCCAGCAGCCAATGGGATAGCGGGCCTAGCACAGATACGCAGTATTTT. This translates into CASSQWDSGPSTDTQYF.

The gene calls are TRBV27 and TRBJ1-5; D might be TRBD1 (5 bases). The CDR3 is 13 residues long. The germline V gene encodes CDR1 MNHEY and CDR2 SMNVEV (reference sequence). V gave up 2 bases and J gave up 6 bases, with 8 bases separating them. CDR3 amino acids: CASSLGGFQPQHF. The CDR3 DNA follows: TGTGCCAGCAGTTTAGGGGGGTTTCAGCCCCAGCATTTT.

This chain joins TRBV3-1 (or the pseudogene TRBV3-2) and TRBJ2-7; no clear D gene. Germline V gene sequence: CDR1 LGHDT, CDR2 YNNKEL (reference sequence). The CDR3 is 14 amino acids. V lost 0 bases, J lost 4 bases, and 10 bases lay in between. The CDR3 bases are TGTGCCAGCAGCCAAGACGTGCGTGAGTACGAGCAGTACTTC. Protein sequence: CASSQDVREYEQYF.

CDR3 residues: CAISEQATGVPDTQYF. CDR3 DNA sequence: TGTGCCATCAGTGAGCAGGCCACAGGGGTGCCAGATACGCAGTATTTT. The chain is built from TRBV10-3 and TRBJ2-3; 7 bases align to TRBD1. This CDR3 contains 16 residues. Trimming cost V 2 bases and J 4 bases; bases outside gene matches: 9. The germline V gene encodes CDR1 ENHRY and CDR2 SYGVKD.

The rearrangement uses TRBV29-1 and TRBJ2-1, with 8 nucleotides matching TRBD2. Germline CDR1 reads SQVTM; CDR2 reads ANQGSEA. This CDR3 is 14 amino acids long. With V trimmed by 4 bases and J by 4 bases, 6 bases remained unmatched. CDR3 coding DNA: TGCAGCGTTGTAGGCCTAGCGGGTTACAATGAGCAGTTCTTC. Translating gives CSVVGLAGYNEQFF.